Listed below are T cell receptor beta chains from one sample, sequenced in a study of blood T cell repertoires in COVID-19. The repertoire was sequenced with immunoSEQ multiplex PCR; TCRdb's copy has only in-frame clones and lacks some. The sample lists some 89,000 clones; 90% were seen once. Sequencing input: peripheral blood. These TCRs come from a man in his sixties with acute or convalescent COVID-19. CDR3s leave out the opening cysteine and the closing phenylalanine or tryptophan. Each record gives: clone size, V gene, CDR3 length, CDR3 protein. Some rows have no size entry. The others give once, few or many, or a class for an expanded clone.

- TRBV3-1/TRBV3-2 14 ASSRTTPGTGYGYT
- TRBV24-1 12 ATSLRGHNQPQH
- TRBV6-5 13 ASRVTTQKNTEAF
- TRBV21-1 11 ASSKGVNTEAF
- TRBV5-1 13 ASSSSGQGYYGYT
- TRBV19 11 ASESYPTGELF
- TRBV28 8 ASKERKAF
- TRBV5-8 11 ASSLDRVDGYT
- TRBV2 11 ASKGARGSGYT
- TRBV3-1/TRBV3-2 11 ASSQDRAYGYT
- TRBV9 13 ASSVRGTLNTEAF
- TRBV30 12 AWSPTGLNYGYT
- TRBV10-3 12 ATRVAGGQETQY
- TRBV19 12 ASGRGGNTGELF
- TRBV14 15 ASSQVQRPSNTGELF
- TRBV4-2 13 ASSQGGRTGNTIY
few TRBV5-4 13 ASSYWGRLNTEAF
- TRBV7-2 11 ASSLTGPYGYT
- TRBV29-1 11 SVTGTPTYEQY
- TRBV5-1 14 ASSLLGQDSNQPQH
- TRBV9 15 ASSVGISGGSDNEQF
- TRBV30 14 AWSRGGGSTNEKLF
- TRBV29-1 11 SVVTAANTEAF
- TRBV10-3 13 AIQGSRGLGQPQH
- TRBV18 15 ASSPTAGRYSNQPQH
- TRBV29-1 12 SVARGQMNTEAF
- TRBV19 15 ASSPTLTGGVGQPQH
- TRBV5-1 13 ASSLDGGRPYGYT
- TRBV7-8 11 ASSLADTYGYT
- TRBV5-1 14 ASSLSTSRASGELF
- TRBV2 10 ASGLADISQY
- TRBV10-2 14 ASSASDRSSYNEQF
- TRBV7-9 14 ASSLGTGVGNEKLF
- TRBV19 19 ASSIGGDRGFLGLRNQPQH
- TRBV5-5 14 ASSLRPGTVNQPQH
- TRBV28 13 ASSTPGQGSYEQY
- TRBV5-4 12 ASSLGGPITEAF
- TRBV3-1/TRBV3-2 14 ASSPRSSGAADTQY
- TRBV5-1 11 ASSFVRGTEAF
- TRBV5-1 10 ASRPRGGGYT
- TRBV12-3/TRBV12-4 11 ASSFTGLDGYT
- TRBV7-8 12 ASSLEQGFYGYT
- TRBV3-1/TRBV3-2 13 ASSHRTSGTDTQY
- TRBV28 10 AIAGPNTEAF
once TRBV3-1/TRBV3-2 13 ASNHNRGQTHGYT
- TRBV3-1/TRBV3-2 14 ASSQVKLYGGNTIY
- TRBV19 16 ASSSLPGQGDWGYGYT
few TRBV4-1 15 ASSQAPGQLMNTEAF
- TRBV3-1/TRBV3-2 11 ASSQEAGGTQY
- TRBV7-6 14 ASSLGDRGTGNTIY
- TRBV19 12 ASSPDRGDQPQH
- TRBV27 14 ASNGGGGSGANVLT
- TRBV7-8 12 ASSLGELSYEQY
once TRBV7-2 11 ASSLVVNTEAF
- TRBV6-5 12 ASRRTGGGYEQY
- TRBV7-2 14 ASSLAGTAISYGYT
few TRBV12-5 13 ASGSGDPRRSPLH
- TRBV5-1 13 ASSRDRAGANVLT
- TRBV27 14 ASTSPGGVNTGELF
- TRBV11-2 13 ASSLVGDRAGGYT